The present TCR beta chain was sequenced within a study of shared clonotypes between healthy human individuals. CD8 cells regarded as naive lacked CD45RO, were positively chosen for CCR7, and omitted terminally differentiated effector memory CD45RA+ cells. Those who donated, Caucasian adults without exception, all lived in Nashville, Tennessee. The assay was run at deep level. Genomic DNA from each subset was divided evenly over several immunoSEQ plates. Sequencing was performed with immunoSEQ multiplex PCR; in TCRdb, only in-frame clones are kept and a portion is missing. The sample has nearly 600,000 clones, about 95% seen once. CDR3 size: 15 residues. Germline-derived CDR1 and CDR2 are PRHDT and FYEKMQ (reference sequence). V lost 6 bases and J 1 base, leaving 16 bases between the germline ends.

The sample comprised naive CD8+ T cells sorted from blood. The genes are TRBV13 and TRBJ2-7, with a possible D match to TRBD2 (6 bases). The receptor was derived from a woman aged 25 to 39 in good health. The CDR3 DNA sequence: TGTGCCAGCAGAGGGGAGCGGGCGGGTTCCTACGAGCAGTACTTC. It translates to CASRGERAGSYEQYF.